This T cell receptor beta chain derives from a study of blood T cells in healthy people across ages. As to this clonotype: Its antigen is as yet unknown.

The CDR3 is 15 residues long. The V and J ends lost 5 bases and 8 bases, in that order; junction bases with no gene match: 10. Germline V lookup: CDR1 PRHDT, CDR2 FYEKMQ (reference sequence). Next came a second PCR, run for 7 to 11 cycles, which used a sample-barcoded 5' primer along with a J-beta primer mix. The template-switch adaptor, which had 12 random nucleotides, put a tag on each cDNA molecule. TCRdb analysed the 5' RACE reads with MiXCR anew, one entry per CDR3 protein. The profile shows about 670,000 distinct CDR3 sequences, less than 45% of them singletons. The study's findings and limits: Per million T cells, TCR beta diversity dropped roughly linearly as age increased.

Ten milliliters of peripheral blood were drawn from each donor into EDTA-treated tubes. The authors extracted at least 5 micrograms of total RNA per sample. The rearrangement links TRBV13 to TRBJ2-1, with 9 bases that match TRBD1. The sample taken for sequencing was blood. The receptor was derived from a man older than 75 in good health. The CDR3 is CASSRGQGDNDEQFF. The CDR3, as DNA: TGTGCCAGCAGCCGGGGACAGGGAGATAACGATGAGCAGTTCTTC.